These T cell receptor beta chains were read from a single sample in a study of blood T cell repertoires in COVID-19. Only in-frame clones appear in the TCRdb table, and some are missing; sequencing was by immunoSEQ multiplex PCR. Found here are about 200,000 clones, 86% of them singletons; the top ten hold 2.2%. Sequencing was carried out using peripheral blood. The receptor source for this set is a man aged 30-40 years who had recovered from COVID-19. Each CDR3 is given with its conserved first and last residue. The D gene is left open where the match is weak. Size tells how often a clone was seen (once, few, many) or the class of an expanded clone, and some rows leave it out.

clone size	V gene	D gene	J gene	CDR3 protein	CDR3 DNA
NA	TRBV19	NA	TRBJ1-5	CASSKRGNQPQHF	TGTGCCAGTAGTAAAAGAGGGAATCAGCCCCAGCATTTT
NA	TRBV7-6	NA	TRBJ2-3	CASSLDRGGSTDTQYF	TGTGCCAGCAGCCTCGACAGGGGAGGGAGCACAGATACGCAGTATTTT
NA	TRBV19	NA	TRBJ1-1	CASGQGMNTEAFF	TGTGCCAGTGGTCAGGGAATGAACACTGAAGCTTTCTTT
NA	TRBV5-1	NA	TRBJ1-4	CASAPRLGGRGEKLFF	TGCGCCAGCGCGCCCCGGTTGGGGGGGCGAGGAGAAAAACTGTTTTTT
NA	TRBV5-1	TRBD1	TRBJ2-2	CASSSYRGRRTGELFF	TGCGCCAGCAGCTCCTACAGGGGGCGCCGGACCGGGGAGCTGTTTTTT
few	TRBV10-1	NA	TRBJ2-2	CASRLTANTGELFF	TGCGCCAGCAGATTGACAGCGAACACCGGGGAGCTGTTTTTT
once	TRBV18	NA	TRBJ1-4	CASSPQGSNEKLFF	TGTGCCAGCTCACCTCAGGGATCAAATGAAAAACTGTTTTTT
few	TRBV14	NA	TRBJ2-7	CASSQLAEGSEQYF	TGTGCCAGCAGCCAATTAGCGGAGGGCTCCGAGCAGTACTTC
NA	TRBV19	NA	TRBJ1-2	CASRPGTPNYGYTF	TGTGCCAGTAGACCAGGGACACCAAACTATGGCTACACCTTC
NA	TRBV5-1	NA	TRBJ2-7	CASSLGGEVSYEQYF	TGCGCCAGCAGCTTGGGAGGTGAAGTCTCCTACGAGCAGTACTTC
NA	TRBV10-3	NA	TRBJ2-3	CAGSTGFSTDTQYF	TGTGCCGGGAGTACGGGTTTCAGCACAGATACGCAGTATTTT
NA	TRBV5-1	TRBD1	TRBJ1-1	CASSETGMNTEAFF	TGCGCCAGCTCGGAGACAGGGATGAACACTGAAGCTTTCTTT
few	TRBV9	NA	TRBJ1-1	CASSVGPGDQGAFF	TGTGCCAGCAGCGTAGGGCCAGGGGACCAAGGAGCTTTCTTT
NA	TRBV5-1	TRBD1	TRBJ1-3	CASSSSGTGSGNTIYF	TGCGCCAGCAGCTCATCCGGGACAGGCTCTGGAAACACCATATATTTT
NA	TRBV5-8	TRBD1	TRBJ2-2	CASSSGQGAGGELFF	TGTGCCAGCAGCTCGGGACAGGGGGCCGGCGGGGAGCTGTTTTTT
once	TRBV29-1	TRBD2	TRBJ2-1	CSVPYEAGGRNEQFF	TGCAGCGTACCCTATGAAGCGGGGGGGCGCAATGAGCAGTTCTTC
NA	TRBV6-4	NA	TRBJ1-2	CASSDGRVYGYTF	TGTGCCAGCAGTGACGGCAGGGTTTATGGCTACACCTTC
NA	TRBV27	NA	TRBJ1-1	CASSLAGHTEAFF	TGTGCCAGCAGTTTAGCGGGGCACACTGAAGCTTTCTTT
NA	TRBV27	TRBD1	TRBJ1-5	CASSLFGQGGESNQPQHF	TGTGCCAGCAGTTTATTCGGACAGGGAGGGGAAAGCAATCAGCCCCAGCATTTT
NA	TRBV5-1	TRBD1	TRBJ2-2	CASKGALNTGELFF	TGCGCCAGCAAGGGGGCGCTGAACACCGGGGAGCTGTTTTTT
few	TRBV25-1	NA	TRBJ1-5	CASSDRSGGNQPQHF	TGTGCCAGCAGTGATCGCTCCGGGGGCAATCAGCCCCAGCATTTT
NA	TRBV7-2	NA	TRBJ1-5	CASSLGSRGYQPQHF	TGTGCCAGCAGCTTAGGGTCGAGGGGGTATCAGCCCCAGCATTTT
NA	TRBV9	TRBD1	TRBJ1-6	CASSVRQGPNSPLHF	TGTGCCAGCAGCGTCAGACAGGGGCCCAATTCACCCCTCCACTTT
NA	TRBV19	NA	TRBJ1-4	CASSLLRVTNEKLFF	TGTGCCAGTAGTCTACTACGGGTAACTAATGAAAAACTGTTTTTT
NA	TRBV18	NA	TRBJ1-1	CASFPGLGNTEAFF	TGTGCCAGCTTCCCCGGACTGGGAAACACTGAAGCTTTCTTT
NA	TRBV25-1	NA	TRBJ1-1	CASTDGGYTEAFF	TGTGCCAGCACCGACGGGGGGTACACTGAAGCTTTCTTT
NA	TRBV3-1/TRBV3-2	NA	TRBJ2-5	CASSPSETQYF	TGTGCCAGCAGCCCCTCGGAGACCCAGTACTTC
NA	TRBV19	NA	TRBJ2-2	CASDLSGETGELFF	TGTGCCAGCGACTTGTCTGGCGAGACCGGGGAGCTGTTTTTT
NA	TRBV13	TRBD2	TRBJ2-7	CASSEGGLAGNEQYF	TGTGCCAGCAGCGAGGGGGGACTAGCGGGGAACGAGCAGTACTTC
NA	TRBV6-5	TRBD1	TRBJ1-5	CASSGTAPQPQHF	TGTGCCAGCAGCGGGACAGCCCCTCAGCCCCAGCATTTT
NA	TRBV6-1	NA	TRBJ1-3	CASSEVNFSGNTIYF	TGTGCCAGCAGTGAGGTAAACTTCTCTGGAAACACCATATATTTT
NA	TRBV6-5	NA	TRBJ2-5	CASRPQLLESETQYF	TGTGCCAGCAGGCCCCAACTTCTAGAGTCGGAGACCCAGTACTTC
NA	TRBV5-4	NA	TRBJ2-5	CASSLQQGTRIIKTQYF	TGTGCCAGCAGCTTGCAACAGGGAACACGTATAATAAAGACCCAGTACTTC
NA	TRBV13	TRBD2	TRBJ2-1	CATQRGGINEQFF	TGTGCCACCCAGCGGGGGGGCATAAATGAGCAGTTCTTC
once	TRBV7-8	NA	TRBJ2-3	CASSFLTGTDTQYF	TGTGCCAGCAGCTTCTTGACAGGCACAGATACGCAGTATTTT
NA	TRBV25-1	TRBD1	TRBJ1-2	CASSAPSRDRAAGYTF	TGTGCCAGCAGTGCCCCGTCCCGGGACAGGGCGGCCGGCTACACCTTC
NA	TRBV6-6	TRBD1	TRBJ1-1	CASSAGTGLGTEAFF	TGTGCCAGCAGTGCCGGGACAGGGTTGGGCACTGAAGCTTTCTTT
NA	TRBV7-7	NA	TRBJ1-1	CASSSPTAMNTEAFF	TGTGCCAGCAGCTCCCCGACAGCCATGAACACTGAAGCTTTCTTT
NA	TRBV6-6	NA	TRBJ2-2	CASSYGGNTGELFF	TGTGCCAGCAGTTACGGCGGGAACACCGGGGAGCTGTTTTTT
NA	TRBV11-2	TRBD2	TRBJ2-1	CASSPGRVYNEQFF	TGTGCCAGCAGTCCTGGGAGGGTCTACAATGAGCAGTTCTTC
NA	TRBV7-2	TRBD1	TRBJ1-3	CASSLDRGGNTIYF	TGTGCCAGCAGCTTAGACAGGGGAGGTAACACCATATATTTT
NA	TRBV3-1/TRBV3-2	NA	TRBJ2-3	CASSQDSGGTDTQYF	TGTGCCAGCAGCCAAGATTCCGGGGGCACAGATACGCAGTATTTT
NA	TRBV7-2	TRBD2	TRBJ2-7	CASSFSGGPYEQYF	TGTGCCAGCAGCTTTAGCGGGGGGCCCTACGAGCAGTACTTC
NA	TRBV18	TRBD2	TRBJ2-1	CASSPLNSGNNEQFF	TGTGCCAGCTCACCCCTTAATAGCGGGAACAATGAGCAGTTCTTC
NA	TRBV7-8	NA	TRBJ2-3	CASGGKRAYTDTQYF	TGTGCCAGCGGAGGGAAGCGGGCGTACACAGATACGCAGTATTTT
NA	TRBV29-1	TRBD2	TRBJ2-5	CSVGLAGGPQETQYF	TGCAGCGTGGGTCTAGCGGGGGGCCCTCAAGAGACCCAGTACTTC
NA	TRBV12-5	TRBD2	TRBJ2-1	CASGLEAGGNNEQFF	TGTGCTAGTGGTTTGGAAGCGGGGGGCAACAATGAGCAGTTCTTC
NA	TRBV27	TRBD1	TRBJ2-7	CATGTGRSEQYF	TGTGCCACCGGGACAGGGCGATCCGAGCAGTACTTC
NA	TRBV11-2	NA	TRBJ2-1	CASSSLALPLYNEQFF	TGTGCCAGCAGCTCCTTGGCCTTGCCATTGTACAATGAGCAGTTCTTC
few	TRBV4-3	TRBD1	TRBJ1-5	CASSQGTGAGQPQHF	TGCGCCAGCAGCCAAGGGACAGGGGCGGGCCAGCCCCAGCATTTT
NA	TRBV29-1	TRBD1	TRBJ1-4	CSVVLGTDNEKLFF	TGCAGCGTTGTTCTCGGGACAGACAATGAAAAACTGTTTTTT
NA	TRBV29-1	NA	TRBJ1-2	CSAGRQFNYGYTF	TGCAGCGCGGGACGACAGTTTAACTATGGCTACACCTTC
once	TRBV5-1	TRBD1	TRBJ1-2	CASSAEGAWNYGYTF	TGCGCCAGCAGCGCCGAGGGGGCGTGGAACTATGGCTACACCTTC
NA	TRBV4-2	NA	TRBJ1-4	CASSQAGVKLFF	TGTGCCAGCAGCCAAGCGGGGGTAAAACTGTTTTTT
NA	TRBV5-1	TRBD2	TRBJ2-1	CASSLLAGADNEQFF	TGCGCCAGCAGCTTACTAGCGGGGGCCGACAATGAGCAGTTCTTC
NA	TRBV6-5	NA	TRBJ1-2	CASTETALGVYGYTF	TGTGCCAGCACCGAGACCGCGTTAGGGGTCTATGGCTACACCTTC